This T cell receptor (beta chain) was found in a study of cytomegalovirus exposure and HLA in healthy donors. As for the study in general: From about 180 million T cells, an earlier analysis saw 100 million to 140 million unique TCR beta sequences. Overall study results and limits: One variant, a missense change in DCLRE1C, was linked in a later analysis to TCR beta V- and J-gene trimming. Productive status was seen about 87% or about 30% of the time for most TCR beta V segments in an earlier analysis.

A multiplex PCR was run with 60 Vbeta primers and 13 Jbeta primers. Profiling relied on immunoSEQ multiplex PCR, and the TCRdb table lists in-frame clones only, not all of them. The data show 90,000 to 140,000 clones, with less than 80% seen just once and around 1.2% held by the top ten. This clone was recorded only once. Its antigen is undetermined. This CDR3 comprises 13 residues. In germline, CDR1 is SGHRS, CDR2 YFSETQ. This chain joins TRBV5-1 and TRBJ2-5; D unclear. TRBJ2-7 matches the DNA end more closely, so the J call is doubtful. The receptor was derived from a man aged 30 to 45 in good health and CMV-seronegative. Sequencing was carried out using PBMCs. CDR3 sequence: CASSLEVSYEQYF. Written as DNA, the CDR3 is TGCGCCAGCAGCTTAGAGGTATCCTACGAGCAGTACTTC.